These 15 T cell receptor beta chains share one sample of origin, sequenced in a study of shared clonotypes between healthy human individuals (dated by TCRdb to between 2020 and 2021). Library preparation employed the immunoSEQ multiplex PCR assay. The table comes from immuneACCESS by way of TCRdb, which keeps in-frame sequences with V and J called. Part of the clones is missing from these tables; in studies checked, under half for an unresolved V gene and the rest for unknown reasons. A total of 1.5 million to 2.5 million clones appear in this sample, roughly 94% of them only once. 0.9% to 1.5% of the sample rests with the top ten. CD8 naive samples were obtained by positive selection for CCR7 among CD45RO-negative cells, yielding a CD45RA+CCR7+ population from which TemRA cells were excluded. The specimen sequenced was naive CD8+ T cells sorted from blood. The cell subset or site label corresponds to: CD45RA+CCR7+. These receptors were taken from a man aged 18 to 30 in good health.

The chain carries TRBV9 and TRBJ2-2; TRBD2 aligns across 14 bases. The CDR3 covers 19 residues. Germline CDR1 and CDR2: SGDLS and YYNGEE. Unmatched junction bases numbered 11, after V lost 0 bases and J lost 7 bases. Here the CDR3 DNA reads TGTGCCAGCAGCGTAGCTTCTGGACTAGCGGGAGGTCCCTTCGGGGAGCTGTTTTTT. It encodes CASSVASGLAGGPFGELFF.

The CDR3 DNA is TGTGCCAGCAGTTTATTAGGAGTTGGTGGAGCCTACGAGCAGTACTTC. Its translation: CASSLLGVGGAYEQYF. The gene calls are TRBV27 and TRBJ2-7; D is ambiguous. The CDR3 runs to 16 residues. From germline, CDR1 is MNHEY and CDR2 SMNVEV (reference sequence). V was pared by 1 base and J by 2 bases, with 15 bases between.

Regarding this clone: It may be a read error: a sequence one base away is much more abundant. J is TRBJ2-2 and V is TRBV6-4; possible D gene TRBD1, 6 bases. CDR3 length equals 14 residues. The V end was cut by 3 bases, the J end by 3 bases, with 8 bases between. CDR1 and CDR2 from the germline V gene are MRHNA and SNTAGT. CDR3 bases: TGTGCCAGCAGTGAAACAGGGTACACCGGGGAGCTGTTTTTT. Protein product: CASSETGYTGELFF.

This rearrangement joins TRBV29-1 to TRBJ2-1; D unresolved. V dropped 1 base and J dropped 7 bases, with 8 bases sitting between them. The CDR3 has 12 residues. Germline assignment: CDR1 SQVTM and CDR2 ANQGSEA. CDR3 in DNA: TGCAGCGTTGAAGTCGGCCCGAATGAGCAGTTCTTC. Translated: CSVEVGPNEQFF.

The J gene is TRBJ2-2, the V gene TRBV27, with D hard to call. Deletions cut 5 bases from V and 0 bases from J, with 13 bases between. Per germline, CDR1 MNHEY and CDR2 SMNVEV (reference sequence). The CDR3 runs 16 residues. The CDR3 DNA is TGTGCCAGCAGTCGAATAGGCCCCTCGAACACCGGGGAGCTGTTTTTT. The encoded protein is CASSRIGPSNTGELFF.

V usage is TRBV9 and J usage is TRBJ2-7; maybe TRBD1 (6 bases). Germline V gene sequence: CDR1 SGDLS, CDR2 YYNGEE. The V end was cut by 2 bases, the J end by 3 bases, with 9 bases between. CDR3 length: 13 residues. The CDR3 is CASSVGAFYEQYF. The CDR3 nucleotides are TGTGCCAGCAGCGTGGGGGCCTTCTACGAGCAGTACTTC.

This chain links TRBV7-9 with TRBJ1-1, with D uncertain. Per germline, CDR1 SEHNR and CDR2 FQNEAQ (reference sequence). This CDR3 region has 13 residues. The V end lost 2 bases, the J end lost 1 base, and 5 bases lay between the germline ends. Written as DNA, the CDR3 is TGTGCCAGCAGCTTAAACCGGAACACTGAAGCTTTCTTT. Encoded protein: CASSLNRNTEAFF.

Of note for this clone: Other DNA sequences in this specimen translate into the identical CDR3. The chain links TRBV9 to TRBJ1-5; the D is unclear. This CDR3 has 13 amino acids. Germline V gene sequence: CDR1 SGDLS, CDR2 YYNGEE. V lost 0 bases and J lost 5, with 6 bases in between. Written as DNA, the CDR3 is TGTGCCAGCAGCGTAGCTATTGATCAGCCCCAGCATTTT. Translating gives CASSVAIDQPQHF. Full variable domain (outside the CDR3, taken from reference TRBV9 and TRBJ1-5): DSGVTQTPKHLITATGQRVTLRCSPRSGDLSVYWYQQSLDQGLQFLIQYYNGEERAKGNILERFSAQQFPDLHSELNLSSLELGDSALYFCASSVAIDQPQHFGDGTRLSIL.

The chain recombines TRBV19 with TRBJ1-5, with D possibly matching TRBD1 (6 bases). This CDR3 has 14 residues. Per the germline V gene, CDR1 is LNHDA and CDR2 is SQIVND (reference sequence). V lost 3 bases, J lost 5 bases, and 11 bases lay in between. The CDR3, as DNA: TGTGCCAGTAGTATTGGGGGCATTGATCAGCCCCAGCATTTT. It is translated as CASSIGGIDQPQHF.

This chain joins TRBV4-3 and TRBJ2-1; TRBD1 matches at 9 bases. Germline CDR1 reads LGHNA; CDR2 reads YSLEER. With V trimmed by 3 bases and J by 4 bases, 7 bases remained unmatched. The CDR3 consists of 16 residues. As DNA, the CDR3 is TGCGCCAGCAGCCAGGGGACAGGGCTAGGGTACAATGAGCAGTTCTTC. Translating gives CASSQGTGLGYNEQFF.

This rearrangement joins TRBV4-1 to TRBJ1-5; no firm D call. Trimming pared 4 bases from V and 1 base from J, leaving 14 bases between. The CDR3 is 16 amino acids. CDR1 and CDR2 (germline): MGHRA, YSYEKL. The CDR3 DNA reads as TGCGCCAGCAGCCGAGAGTTCCCGGGGAGCAATCAGCCCCAGCATTTT. It yields the protein CASSREFPGSNQPQHF.

V gene TRBV27 combines with J gene TRBJ2-7, with D unresolved. CDR1 MNHEY and CDR2 SMNVEV come from the germline V gene (reference sequence). This CDR3 comprises 12 residues. The V gene lost 6 bases and the J gene lost 7 bases, with 13 bases spanning the gap. The CDR3 region has the DNA TGTGCCAGCAGCCCACCTTCAGGTGAGCAGTACTTC. Residues: CASSPPSGEQYF.

This chain uses TRBV27 with TRBJ1-1, with unresolved D. In germline, CDR1 is MNHEY, CDR2 SMNVEV (reference sequence). This CDR3 has 12 residues. V lost 4 bases and J 8 bases, leaving 11 bases between the germline ends. CDR3 protein: CASSSSSGEAFF. The CDR3 bases are TGTGCCAGCAGTTCGTCCTCGGGAGAAGCTTTCTTT.

V usage is TRBV6-5 and J usage is TRBJ1-1; D is possibly TRBD1 (6 bases). CDR3 length equals 14 residues. From germline, CDR1 is MNHEY and CDR2 SVGAGI. V was clipped by 3 bases and J by 4 bases, with 12 bases between them. The CDR3 nucleotides read TGTGCCAGCAGTTATTCTGGGGGGCCCACTGAAGCTTTCTTT. Encoded protein: CASSYSGGPTEAFF.

The table lists this clone with a count of one. This chain connects TRBV13 to TRBJ2-7; unclear D gene. CDR1 PRHDT and CDR2 FYEKMQ come from the germline V gene (reference sequence). CDR3 length equals 12 residues. Trimming took off 4 bases at V and 4 bases at J, with 8 bases between the two ends. Here the CDR3 DNA reads TGTGCCAGCAGCTCCCAATCTTACGAGCAGTACTTC. Protein product: CASSSQSYEQYF.